This T cell receptor (beta chain) was identified during a study of T cells after somatic rescue of genetic block. The CDR3 loop spans 12 amino acids. V was trimmed by 2 bases and J by 5 bases, leaving 6 bases between them. The germline gives CDR1 MDHEN, CDR2 SYDVKM. Assay used: immunoSEQ multiplex PCR; TCRdb lists only in-frame clones, some missing. The table has several thousand clones, 70% to 90% seen once. This clone was counted only a few times. The sequencing input was peripheral blood mononuclear cells (PBMCs). The receptor comes from a boy aged 10-17 years. The genes are TRBV28 and TRBJ1-2; no reliable D call. The CDR3 bases are TGTGCCAGCAGTTTACTTGAGTATGGCTACACCTTC. Protein product: CASSLLEYGYTF.